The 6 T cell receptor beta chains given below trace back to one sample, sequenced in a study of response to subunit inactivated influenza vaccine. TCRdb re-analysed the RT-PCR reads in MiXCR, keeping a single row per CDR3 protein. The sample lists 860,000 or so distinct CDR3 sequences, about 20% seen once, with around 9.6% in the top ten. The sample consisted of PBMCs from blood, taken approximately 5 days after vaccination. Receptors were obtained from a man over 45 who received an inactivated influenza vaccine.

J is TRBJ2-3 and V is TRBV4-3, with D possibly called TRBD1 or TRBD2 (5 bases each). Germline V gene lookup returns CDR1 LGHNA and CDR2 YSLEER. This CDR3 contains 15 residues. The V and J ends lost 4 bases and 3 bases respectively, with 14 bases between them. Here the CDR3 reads CASSRGPSATDTQYF. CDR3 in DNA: TGCGCCAGCAGCCGGGGACCTTCGGCAACAGATACGCAGTATTTT.

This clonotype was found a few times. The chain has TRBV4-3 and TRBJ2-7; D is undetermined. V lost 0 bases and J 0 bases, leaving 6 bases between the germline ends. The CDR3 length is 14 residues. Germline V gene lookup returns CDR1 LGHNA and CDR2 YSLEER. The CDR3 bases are TGCGCCAGCAGCCAAGAGGTCTCCTCCTACGAGCAGTACTTC. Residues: CASSQEVSSYEQYF.

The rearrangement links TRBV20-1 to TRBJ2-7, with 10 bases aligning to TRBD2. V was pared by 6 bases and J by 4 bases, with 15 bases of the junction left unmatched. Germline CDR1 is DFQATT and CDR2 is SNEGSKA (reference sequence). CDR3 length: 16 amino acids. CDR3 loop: CSAAPRLAGRQYEQYF. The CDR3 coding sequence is TGCAGTGCCGCCCCCAGACTAGCGGGCCGCCAGTACGAGCAGTACTTC.

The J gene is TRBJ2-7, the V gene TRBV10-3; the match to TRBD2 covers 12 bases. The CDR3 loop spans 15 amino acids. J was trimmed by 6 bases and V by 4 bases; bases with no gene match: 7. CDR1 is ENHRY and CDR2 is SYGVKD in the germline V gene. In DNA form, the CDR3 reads TGTGCCATCAGTGGGGGACTAGCGGGCGCATCCGAGCAGTACTTC. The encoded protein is CAISGGLAGASEQYF.

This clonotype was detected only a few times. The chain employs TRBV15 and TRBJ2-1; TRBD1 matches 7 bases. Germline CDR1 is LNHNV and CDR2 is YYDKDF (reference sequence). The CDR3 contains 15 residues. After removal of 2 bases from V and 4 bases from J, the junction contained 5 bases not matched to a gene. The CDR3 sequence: CATSRTGTAYNEQFF. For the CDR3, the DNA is TGTGCCACCAGCAGAACTGGGACAGCTTACAATGAGCAGTTCTTC.

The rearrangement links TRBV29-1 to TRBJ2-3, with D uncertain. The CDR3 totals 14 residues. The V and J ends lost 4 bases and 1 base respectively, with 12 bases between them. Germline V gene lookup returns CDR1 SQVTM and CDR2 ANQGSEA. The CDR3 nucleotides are TGCAGCGTTGTGGGGTTTTTCGGCACAGATACGCAGTATTTT. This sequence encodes CSVVGFFGTDTQYF.